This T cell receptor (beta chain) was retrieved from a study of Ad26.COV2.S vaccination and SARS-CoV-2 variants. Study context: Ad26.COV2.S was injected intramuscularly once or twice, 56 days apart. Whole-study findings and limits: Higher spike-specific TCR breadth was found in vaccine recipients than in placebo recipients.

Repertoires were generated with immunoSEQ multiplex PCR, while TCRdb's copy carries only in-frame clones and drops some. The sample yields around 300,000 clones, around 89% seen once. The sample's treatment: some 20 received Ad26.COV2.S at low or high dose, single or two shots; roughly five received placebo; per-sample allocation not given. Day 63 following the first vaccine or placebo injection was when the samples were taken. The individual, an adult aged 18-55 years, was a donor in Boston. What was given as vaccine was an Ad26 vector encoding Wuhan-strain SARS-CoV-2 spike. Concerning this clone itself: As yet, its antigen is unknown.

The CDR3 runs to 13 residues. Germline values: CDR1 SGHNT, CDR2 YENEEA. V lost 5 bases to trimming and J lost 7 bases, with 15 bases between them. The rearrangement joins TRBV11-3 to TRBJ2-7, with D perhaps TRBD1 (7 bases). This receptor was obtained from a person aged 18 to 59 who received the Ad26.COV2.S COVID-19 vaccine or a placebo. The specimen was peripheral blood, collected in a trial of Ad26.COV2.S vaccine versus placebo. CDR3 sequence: CASSPPGGHEQYF. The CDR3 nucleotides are TGTGCCAGCAGCCCCCCAGGGGGGCATGAGCAGTACTTC.